This TCR beta chain derives from a study of shared T cell receptors in the human thymus (dated by TCRdb to the early 2020s). The study in broad terms: The study examined how self-reactive, shared T-cell receptor alpha chains are generated in the human thymus.

Regarding this clone: Its target antigen remains unknown. Base qualities are not provided; no much larger clone lies one nucleotide away.

Library preparation employed the immunoSEQ multiplex PCR assay. This immuneACCESS table, as held by TCRdb, lists in-frame sequences with V and J called but not all clones. Of the missing ones, under half trace to an unresolved V gene in checked studies; the others have no known cause. Across this sample there are roughly 500,000 clones, with about 84% seen only once. The ten largest clones represent about 0.014% of the sample. CDR1 WNHNN and CDR2 SYGVQD are derived from the germline V gene (reference sequence). Including cysteine and phenylalanine, the CDR3 has 11 amino acids. Left in the record is the CDR3 DNA by itself, 33 bases read in frame from the first base. V ends up 8 bases short and J 6 bases short, with an unmatched junction base count of 2. These data were likewise used in another study, on human thymus T cells. Per that second paper: The donors were immunologically healthy infants in Finland who had open corrective cardiac surgery for congenital heart defects. Thymus tissue was collected as surgical resects that were removed during corrective cardiac surgery. Usage of V and J gene segments appeared to be biased in both the thymic and the peripheral blood repertoires. The related research reported highly overlapping thymic TCR repertoires among unrelated individuals. The study characterized TCR alpha and beta repertoires from under ten infant thymus samples and a few related peripheral blood samples. The infant donors were about 7 to 250 days old, and the cohort included several males and a couple of females. Thymocytes were mechanically released from the tissue and were stored as pellets of roughly 9-31 million cells at -70 degrees C. A QIAsymphony instrument was used to extract genomic DNA from the frozen cell pellets. The immunoSEQ multiplex PCR assay was used to amplify the TCRB and TCRAD loci from a standardized quantity of quality-controlled genomic DNA. Amplicons spanned the V(D)J region at a length sufficient to cover the CDR3 and identify V and J genes. The commercial immunoSEQ service was used to sequence amplicons on an Illumina platform. Corrections for primer bias and sequencing errors followed previously described methods, while TCRAD and TCRB definitions were based on the IMGT database. The repertoires were analysed using immunoSEQ Analyzer 3.0 and VDJTools for basic statistics, V/J segment usage, diversity estimates, rarefaction and pairwise overlap. Diversity was estimated using the Chao1, ChaoE, Efron-Thisted, Shannon and inverse Simpson indices, and was also estimated on datasets down-sampled to the size of the smallest sample. Repertoire overlap used strict matching of CDR3 nucleotide sequence, V gene and J gene, with Jaccard-based multidimensional scaling clustering. On average, thymus samples yielded about 810,000 unique TCRB clonotypes, whereas blood samples yielded roughly 80,000.

The chain employs TRBV10-1 and TRBJ1-2, with 8 bases matching TRBD1. Sequencing was performed on thymocytes. This sequence originates from a boy under two years old with a congenital heart defect. Donor details come from another sample of the same person, matched by shared clones. The bases are TGCGCCAGCCAGGGGGCTGATGGCTACACCTTC. Translated, this gives CASQGADGYTF.